This T cell receptor beta chain was recorded in a study of blood T cells in healthy people across ages. V lost 3 bases, J lost 0 bases, and 6 bases lay in between. Germline CDR1 and CDR2: SQVTM and ANQGSEA. The CDR3 is 13 amino acids. Researchers collected about 9.6 milliliters of peripheral blood from every single donor. This clonotype was picked up a small number of times. A J-beta primer mix and a sample-barcoded 5' primer were used in a second PCR of about 6 to 12 cycles. Each cDNA molecule carried a tag from a template-switch adaptor that contained 12 random nucleotides. TCRdb passed the 5' RACE reads through MiXCR, listing each CDR3 protein once. The table has 1,500,000 or so distinct CDR3 sequences, around 55% seen once.

The chain links TRBV29-1 to TRBJ2-4, with unresolved D. The receptor was isolated from a man aged 18 to 35 in good health. The sequencing sample was made of blood. CDR3 amino acids: CSVDPLAKNIQYF. In DNA form, the CDR3 reads TGCAGCGTTGATCCCCTAGCCAAAAACATTCAGTACTTC.